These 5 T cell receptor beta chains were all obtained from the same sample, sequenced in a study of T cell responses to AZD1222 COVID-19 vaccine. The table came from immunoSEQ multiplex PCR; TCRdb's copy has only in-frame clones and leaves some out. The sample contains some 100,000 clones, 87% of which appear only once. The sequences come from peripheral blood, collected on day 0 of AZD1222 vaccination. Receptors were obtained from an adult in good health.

The CDR3 DNA reads as TGTGCCAGCTCACAGGACCCGTCAACCACCATATATTTT. Amino acid sequence: CASSQDPSTTIYF. The chain has TRBV18 and TRBJ1-3, with no clear D. Germline CDR1 reads KGHSH; CDR2 reads LQKENI. Deletions cut 4 bases from V and 9 bases from J, with 13 bases between. The CDR3 totals 13 residues.

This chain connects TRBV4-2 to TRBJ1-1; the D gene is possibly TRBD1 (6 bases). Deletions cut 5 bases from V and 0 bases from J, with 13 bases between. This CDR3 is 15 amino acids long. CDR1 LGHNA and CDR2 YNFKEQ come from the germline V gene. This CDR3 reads CASSGGGLMNTEAFF. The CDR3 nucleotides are TGTGCCAGCAGCGGCGGGGGGCTAATGAACACTGAAGCTTTCTTT.

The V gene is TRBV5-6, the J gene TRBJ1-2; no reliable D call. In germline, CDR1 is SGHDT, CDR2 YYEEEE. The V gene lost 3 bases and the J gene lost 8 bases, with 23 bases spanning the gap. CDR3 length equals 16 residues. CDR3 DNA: TGTGCCAGCAGCTCTCAACCCATATATGGAGGTCGCGGCTACACCTTC. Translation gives CASSSQPIYGGRGYTF.

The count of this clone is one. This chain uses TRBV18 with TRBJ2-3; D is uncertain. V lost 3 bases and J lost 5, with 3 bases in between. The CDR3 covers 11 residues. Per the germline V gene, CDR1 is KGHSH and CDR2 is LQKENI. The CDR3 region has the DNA TGTGCCAGCTCACCTGGAGATACGCAGTATTTT. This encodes CASSPGDTQYF.

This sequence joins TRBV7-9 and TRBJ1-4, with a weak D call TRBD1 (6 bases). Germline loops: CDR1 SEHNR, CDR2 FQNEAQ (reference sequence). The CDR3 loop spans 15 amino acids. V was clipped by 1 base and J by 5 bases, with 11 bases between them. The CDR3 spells CASSLVSGENEKLFF. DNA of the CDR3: TGTGCCAGCAGCTTAGTGTCAGGGGAGAATGAAAAACTGTTTTTT. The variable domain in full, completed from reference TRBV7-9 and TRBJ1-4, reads DTGVSQNPRHKITKRGQNVTFRCDPISEHNRLYWYRQTLGQGPEFLTYFQNEAQLEKSRLLSDRFSAERPKGSFSTLEIQRTEQGDSAMYLCASSLVSGENEKLFFGSGTQLSVL.